A selection of T cell receptor beta chains follows, all from one sample in a study of T-cell reconstitution after alpha-beta-depleted transplantation in children. From the PCR reads, TCRdb called clonotypes with MiXCR, one entry per CDR3 protein. The sample yields a few hundred thousand distinct CDR3 sequences, about a quarter seen once. Specimen: PBMCs, collected before TCRalphabeta/CD19-depleted stem cell transplant. The receptors originated from a boy under two years old with Wiskott-Aldrich syndrome, due to receive a stem cell transplant. Each CDR3 is given without its conserved first and last residue.

J | V | CDR3
TRBJ2-2 | TRBV20-1 | SARLAGGPGELF
TRBJ2-3 | TRBV28 | ASCDISGRTDTQY
TRBJ2-7 | TRBV7-2 | ASSLEYRPSRYEQY
TRBJ1-2 | TRBV7-2 | ASSGLGQGSYGYT
TRBJ1-4 | TRBV5-1 | ASSDQGGEKLF
TRBJ2-5 | TRBV5-6 | ASSLRSGTRATQY
TRBJ2-3 | TRBV7-9 | ASSLVSDTQY
TRBJ2-1 | TRBV7-7 | ASSLAGDLSNEQF
TRBJ2-2 | TRBV6-1 | ASSRGKDTGELF
TRBJ2-3 | TRBV5-1 | ASSRRSTGGTDTQY